This T cell receptor beta chain emerged from a study of identical twins. Template switching added a universal primer site; cDNA carried unique molecular identifiers. TCRdb reanalysed the 5' RACE reads using MiXCR and keeps one entry per CDR3 protein. The table records roughly 710,000 distinct CDR3 sequences, 5.5% to 6.5% of them present only once. The CDR3 extends over 13 amino acids. The V end was cut by 7 bases, the J end by 1 base, with 9 bases between. From germline, CDR1 is ENHRY and CDR2 SYGVKD. This clonotype was observed many times. Antigen specificity is unknown. Study-level results: Some out-of-frame alpha sequences were shared by twins, and these showed excess low generation probability.

The rearrangement links TRBV10-3 to TRBJ2-3; a weak D match, TRBD2 (6 bases). The material sequenced was naive T cells sorted from blood. The receptor was derived from a man aged 18 to 29 in good health. The CDR3 nucleotides are TGTGCCATCACGGCGGGACGCACAGATACGCAGTATTTT. Translation gives CAITAGRTDTQYF.